This T cell receptor (beta chain) was sequenced during a study of T-cell memory formation after mild COVID-19. CDR3 length: 16 residues. Germline V gene data show CDR1 as MNHEY and CDR2 as SVGAGI. Between the trimmed V and J ends, which lost 2 bases and 7 bases, there was a span of 15 bases. In this sample, this clonotype turned up a few times. Its antigen is still unknown. TCRdb reprocessed the 5' RACE reads with MiXCR, giving one entry per CDR3 protein. The sample consists of about 350,000 distinct CDR3 sequences, 20% to 25% of them appearing once. Points from the study as a whole: Memory sampled before infection contained some responding clones, suggesting cross-reactive memory joined.

The sequence was collected from a man aged 18 to 35 who had mild COVID-19 (a few samples of this study predate the infection). Cell type and time point are not known. This rearrangement joins TRBV6-5 to TRBJ1-6, with a possible D match to TRBD1 (6 bases). The sequencing input was PBMCs or a T cell subset sorted from them (not recorded which). CDR3 loop: CASSYGRGVRNSPLHF. The CDR3 DNA reads as TGTGCCAGCAGTTACGGGAGGGGGGTAAGGAATTCACCCCTCCACTTT.